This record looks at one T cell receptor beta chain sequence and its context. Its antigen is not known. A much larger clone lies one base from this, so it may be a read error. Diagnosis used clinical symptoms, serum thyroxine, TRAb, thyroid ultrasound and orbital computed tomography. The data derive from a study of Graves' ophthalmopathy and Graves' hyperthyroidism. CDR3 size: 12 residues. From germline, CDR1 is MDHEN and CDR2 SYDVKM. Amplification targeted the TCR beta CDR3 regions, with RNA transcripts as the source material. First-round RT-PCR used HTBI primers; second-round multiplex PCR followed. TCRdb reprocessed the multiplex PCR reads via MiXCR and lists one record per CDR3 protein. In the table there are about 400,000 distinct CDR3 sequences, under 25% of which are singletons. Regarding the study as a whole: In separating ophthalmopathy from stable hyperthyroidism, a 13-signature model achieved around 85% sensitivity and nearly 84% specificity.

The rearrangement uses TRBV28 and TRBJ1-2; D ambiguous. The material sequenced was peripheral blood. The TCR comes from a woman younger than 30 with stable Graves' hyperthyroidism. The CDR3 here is CACSFYNYGYTF. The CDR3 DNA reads TGTGCCTGCAGTTTCTACAACTATGGCTACACCTTC.